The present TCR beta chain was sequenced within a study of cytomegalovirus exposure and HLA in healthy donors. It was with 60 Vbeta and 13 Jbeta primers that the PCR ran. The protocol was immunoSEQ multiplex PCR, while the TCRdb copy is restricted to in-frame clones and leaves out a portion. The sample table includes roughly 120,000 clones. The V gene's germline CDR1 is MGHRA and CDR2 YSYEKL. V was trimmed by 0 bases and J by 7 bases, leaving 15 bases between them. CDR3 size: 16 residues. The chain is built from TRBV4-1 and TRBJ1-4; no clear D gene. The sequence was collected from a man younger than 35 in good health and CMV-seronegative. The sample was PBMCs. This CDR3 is CASSQDLGPGSEKLFF. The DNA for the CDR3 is TGCGCCAGCAGCCAAGACCTAGGGCCCGGGAGTGAAAAACTGTTTTTT.